The source of this T cell receptor (beta chain) is a study of graft-versus-host responses after intestinal transplantation. On the study more broadly: Isolated intestinal, liver-intestinal, or multivisceral transplants had been given to the recipients. Once they had received anti-thymocyte globulin induction, all recipients took tacrolimus and steroids for two to three years.

Study-level findings and limits: Recipient-marrow GvH clones were detected, some having first appeared in ileum or blood. Patients with graft-donor T cell macrochimerism had high graft-versus-host to host-versus-graft clonal ratios in allografts.

The data were produced by immunoSEQ multiplex PCR, yet TCRdb's version contains in-frame clones alone and is incomplete. Of 90,000 to 150,000 clones listed, 90% to 95% were seen once; the top ten hold roughly 3%. In this sample, this clone turned up once. Its antigen is not known. The V gene's germline CDR1 is SGHTA and CDR2 FQGNSA. The length of the CDR3 is 17 residues. V lost 2 bases and J lost 2, with 17 bases in between. The source was unstimulated CD8+ T cells sorted from spleen or lymph node cells, collected before intestinal transplant. The receptor was derived from a human donor who received an intestinal transplant. V and J are TRBV7-2 and TRBJ2-3; weak D call: TRBD1 (5 bases). DNA for the CDR3: TGTGCCAGCAGCTTATTTTCGACAGAGAGTTCCACAGATACGCAGTATTTT. It translates to CASSLFSTESSTDTQYF.